This TCR beta chain was profiled in a study of blood T cells in healthy people across ages. Overall study findings and caveats: Long-lived and aged donors differed, with more naive CD4+ cells and higher diversity in the long-lived.

Notes on this clonotype: Its target is not known.

CDR3 length: 15 residues. Germline V CDR1 and CDR2: MNHEY, SVGAGI. Trimming removed 6 bases at V and 0 bases at J, with 15 bases between. Through a sample-barcoded 5' primer and a J-beta primer mix, a second PCR was run for roughly 7 to 12 cycles. TCRdb used MiXCR to reprocess the 5' RACE reads, holding one entry per CDR3 protein. The repertoire consists of roughly 550,000 distinct CDR3 sequences, with around 24% occurring once and the leading ten covering 8.7%. The same data also contributed to another study, on T cells of mothers and their children. As that study records: Each mother gave over 8.5 million TCR beta CDR3 reads; each child, some 2.8 million. Related mother-child pairs shared marginally more repertoire than unrelated pairs, though not significantly.

This TCR was recovered from a boy between 10 and 17 years old in good health. The chain carries TRBV6-5 and TRBJ2-7; D not certain. The source material was blood. The CDR3 DNA follows: TGTGCCAGCAGCCGCTCGCAATGGGACTCCTACGAGCAGTACTTC. It translates to CASSRSQWDSYEQYF.